This TCR beta chain came from a study of blood T cell repertoires in COVID-19. Across the whole study: The samples span acute and convalescent COVID-19 from the United States, Italy and Spain.

V shed 1 base and J shed 12 bases, with 16 bases lying between them. The CDR3 runs 14 residues. Germline V gives CDR1 SGHTA, CDR2 FQGNSA. TCRdb's copy holds only in-frame clones and misses some; the assay was immunoSEQ multiplex PCR. This table has approximately 270,000 clones, 85% to 90% appearing once. All recovered Cohort 3 donors got two negative PCRs, got clearance, or saw symptom resolution. In this sample, this clone turned up a few times. The clonotype originates from a man aged 40-49 years who had recovered from COVID-19. Sequencing was done on a sample of PBMCs or T cells enriched from blood (not recorded which). This chain connects TRBV7-2 to TRBJ1-5; D gene ambiguous. Written as DNA, the CDR3 is TGTGCCAGCAGCTTAGGACCGTTTCCAGAGGTCCAGCATTTT. This sequence encodes CASSLGPFPEVQHF.